This is a list of T cell receptor beta chains from one sample in a study of T cells in Graves' hyperthyroidism and ophthalmopathy. TCRdb analysed the multiplex PCR reads with MiXCR anew, one entry per CDR3 protein. The data hold 530,000 or so distinct CDR3 sequences, with under 20% observed a single time. The sequenced material came from blood. All receptors come from a woman younger than 30 with Graves' ophthalmopathy. Each CDR3 is given with its conserved first and last residue. Fields, in order: D gene, V gene, clone size, J gene, CDR3 protein, CDR3 DNA. D genes are given only for firm matches. A row's size may be missing; if present it is once, few, many or a size class.

d_call: .
v_call: TRBV27
clone_size: many
j_call: TRBJ1-1
cdr3_aa: CASSLSLVQFNTEAFF
cdr3_nt: TGTGCCAGCAGTTTATCTCTTGTGCAGTTTAACACTGAAGCTTTCTTT

d_call: .
v_call: TRBV2
clone_size: many
j_call: TRBJ1-4
cdr3_aa: CASRRDGGEKLFF
cdr3_nt: TGTGCCAGCAGGAGGGACGGCGGCGAAAAACTGTTTTTT

d_call: .
v_call: TRBV4-2
clone_size: few
j_call: TRBJ2-1
cdr3_aa: CASSQVRGTVGPSYNEQFF
cdr3_nt: TGTGCCAGCAGCCAAGTAAGGGGTACCGTTGGGCCCTCCTACAATGAGCAGTTCTTC

d_call: TRBD1
v_call: TRBV7-6
clone_size: many
j_call: TRBJ2-7
cdr3_aa: CASSADRGSGEQYF
cdr3_nt: TGTGCCAGCAGCGCCGACAGGGGTTCTGGCGAGCAGTACTTC

d_call: .
v_call: TRBV11-2
clone_size: .
j_call: TRBJ1-2
cdr3_aa: CASSQDLSAQYGYTF
cdr3_nt: TGTGCCAGCAGCCAAGATCTATCGGCCCAGTATGGCTACACCTTC

d_call: TRBD1
v_call: TRBV11-2
clone_size: many
j_call: TRBJ1-2
cdr3_aa: CASSNPDRAAYGYTF
cdr3_nt: TGTGCCAGCAGCAACCCCGACAGGGCTGCCTATGGCTACACCTTC

d_call: .
v_call: TRBV2
clone_size: .
j_call: TRBJ1-2
cdr3_aa: CASSDSRTSYGYTF
cdr3_nt: TGTGCCAGCAGTGACTCCCGGACATCTTATGGCTACACCTTC

d_call: TRBD2
v_call: TRBV7-9
clone_size: many
j_call: TRBJ2-7
cdr3_aa: CASSSRLALSSYEQYF
cdr3_nt: TGTGCCAGCAGCTCCCGACTAGCGCTGAGCTCCTACGAGCAGTACTTC

d_call: TRBD1
v_call: TRBV6-5
clone_size: .
j_call: TRBJ1-2
cdr3_aa: CASSYFRDRGSYGYTF
cdr3_nt: TGTGCCAGCAGTTACTTCCGGGACAGGGGGAGCTATGGCTACACCTTC

d_call: .
v_call: TRBV29-1
clone_size: few
j_call: TRBJ1-2
cdr3_aa: CSVDWAEGGGYTF
cdr3_nt: TGCAGCGTTGACTGGGCAGAGGGAGGTGGCTACACCTTC

d_call: TRBD2
v_call: TRBV15
clone_size: many
j_call: TRBJ2-1
cdr3_aa: CATSRTGLADEQFF
cdr3_nt: TGTGCCACCAGCAGAACGGGACTAGCGGACGAGCAGTTCTTC

d_call: TRBD1
v_call: TRBV4-1
clone_size: .
j_call: TRBJ1-5
cdr3_aa: CASSQAGQGSQPQHF
cdr3_nt: TGCGCCAGCAGCCAAGCGGGACAGGGAAGCCAGCCCCAGCATTTT

d_call: .
v_call: TRBV28
clone_size: few
j_call: TRBJ2-7
cdr3_aa: CASTLRDRYEQYF
cdr3_nt: TGTGCCAGCACCCTTAGGGACCGTTACGAGCAGTACTTC

d_call: .
v_call: TRBV13
clone_size: .
j_call: TRBJ1-4
cdr3_aa: CASSDGNEKLFF
cdr3_nt: TGTGCCAGCTCGGACGGTAATGAAAAACTGTTTTTT

d_call: TRBD2
v_call: TRBV5-5
clone_size: many
j_call: TRBJ2-1
cdr3_aa: CASSLVAGVYNEQFF
cdr3_nt: TGTGCCAGCAGCTTGGTAGCGGGGGTCTACAATGAGCAGTTCTTC

d_call: .
v_call: TRBV4-3
clone_size: .
j_call: TRBJ2-3
cdr3_aa: CASSPGPAILTDTQYF
cdr3_nt: TGCGCCAGCAGCCCCGGGCCAGCCATACTCACAGATACGCAGTATTTT

d_call: .
v_call: TRBV2
clone_size: .
j_call: TRBJ1-4
cdr3_aa: CASSPPWGILFF
cdr3_nt: TGTGCCAGCAGTCCCCCATGGGGAATACTGTTTTTT

d_call: TRBD2
v_call: TRBV19
clone_size: .
j_call: TRBJ2-6
cdr3_aa: CASSIESASGRTGANVLTF
cdr3_nt: TGTGCCAGTAGTATAGAATCTGCCAGCGGGAGAACTGGGGCCAACGTCCTGACTTTC

d_call: .
v_call: TRBV5-4
clone_size: .
j_call: TRBJ2-5
cdr3_aa: CASSLSTGKETQYF
cdr3_nt: TGTGCCAGCAGCTTGAGTACCGGGAAAGAGACCCAGTACTTC

d_call: .
v_call: TRBV5-8
clone_size: many
j_call: TRBJ1-1
cdr3_aa: CASGYLLNTLDTEAFF
cdr3_nt: TGTGCCAGCGGATACCTCTTAAACACACTGGACACTGAAGCTTTCTTT

d_call: .
v_call: TRBV9
clone_size: .
j_call: TRBJ2-3
cdr3_aa: CASSPTVITVTDTQYF
cdr3_nt: TGTGCCAGCAGCCCGACTGTGATAACGGTCACAGATACGCAGTATTTT

d_call: .
v_call: TRBV19
clone_size: few
j_call: TRBJ2-2
cdr3_aa: CASRGGTGELFF
cdr3_nt: TGTGCCAGTAGGGGGGGCACCGGGGAGCTGTTTTTT

d_call: .
v_call: TRBV6-1
clone_size: many
j_call: TRBJ1-1
cdr3_aa: CASSEAGVTAEAFF
cdr3_nt: TGTGCCAGCAGTGAGGCAGGGGTTACGGCTGAAGCTTTCTTT

d_call: TRBD1
v_call: TRBV7-9
clone_size: many
j_call: TRBJ1-2
cdr3_aa: CASSLEGIQGVRGYTF
cdr3_nt: TGTGCCAGCAGCTTAGAAGGCATTCAGGGGGTACGGGGCTACACCTTC

d_call: TRBD1
v_call: TRBV12-3/TRBV12-4
clone_size: many
j_call: TRBJ1-1
cdr3_aa: CASSLRDRGFTEAFF
cdr3_nt: TGTGCCAGCAGTTTAAGGGACAGAGGATTCACTGAAGCTTTCTTT

d_call: .
v_call: TRBV27
clone_size: .
j_call: TRBJ2-7
cdr3_aa: CASRSRSYEQYF
cdr3_nt: TGTGCCAGCAGATCCCGGTCCTACGAGCAGTACTTC

d_call: TRBD1
v_call: TRBV20-1
clone_size: .
j_call: TRBJ2-7
cdr3_aa: CSATSRDRAYEQYF
cdr3_nt: TGCAGTGCTACATCCCGGGACAGGGCGTACGAGCAGTACTTC

d_call: .
v_call: TRBV18
clone_size: many
j_call: TRBJ2-1
cdr3_aa: CASSPSSGYNEQFF
cdr3_nt: TGTGCCAGCTCACCATCCTCCGGCTACAATGAGCAGTTCTTC

d_call: TRBD1
v_call: TRBV30
clone_size: few
j_call: TRBJ1-3
cdr3_aa: CAWRAGQSFSGNTIYF
cdr3_nt: TGTGCCTGGAGAGCGGGACAGAGTTTCTCTGGAAACACCATATATTTT

d_call: .
v_call: TRBV7-9
clone_size: .
j_call: TRBJ2-3
cdr3_aa: CASSLTEGSTDTQYF
cdr3_nt: TGTGCCAGCAGCTTAACGGAGGGTAGCACAGATACGCAGTATTTT

d_call: .
v_call: TRBV6-1
clone_size: few
j_call: TRBJ2-7
cdr3_aa: CASSPYHGGEQYF
cdr3_nt: TGTGCCAGCAGTCCTTACCACGGTGGCGAGCAGTACTTC

d_call: TRBD2
v_call: TRBV20-1
clone_size: many
j_call: TRBJ2-1
cdr3_aa: CSARDPSGGLNNEQFF
cdr3_nt: TGCAGTGCTAGAGATCCTAGCGGGGGGCTTAACAATGAGCAGTTCTTC

d_call: .
v_call: TRBV15
clone_size: .
j_call: TRBJ2-6
cdr3_aa: CATSSFKESSSGANVLTF
cdr3_nt: TGTGCCACCAGCTCATTTAAGGAGTCCTCCTCTGGGGCCAACGTCCTGACTTTC

d_call: .
v_call: TRBV19
clone_size: .
j_call: TRBJ1-6
cdr3_aa: CASRSRESSPLHF
cdr3_nt: TGTGCCAGTAGGAGCAGGGAGAGTTCACCCCTCCACTTT

d_call: TRBD2
v_call: TRBV7-2
clone_size: many
j_call: TRBJ2-5
cdr3_aa: CASSLVSAGGGETQYF
cdr3_nt: TGTGCCAGCAGCCTCGTGTCCGCGGGAGGTGGGGAGACCCAGTACTTC

d_call: .
v_call: TRBV5-8
clone_size: few
j_call: TRBJ1-2
cdr3_aa: CASSLVPGGNYGYTF
cdr3_nt: TGTGCCAGCAGCTTGGTCCCGGGTGGGAACTATGGCTACACCTTC

d_call: TRBD2
v_call: TRBV4-3
clone_size: many
j_call: TRBJ2-2
cdr3_aa: CASSQQTSGDGAGELFF
cdr3_nt: TGCGCCAGCAGCCAACAGACTAGCGGGGATGGGGCCGGGGAGCTGTTTTTT

d_call: .
v_call: TRBV18
clone_size: .
j_call: TRBJ2-5
cdr3_aa: CASSPGNGYQETQYF
cdr3_nt: TGTGCCAGCTCACCAGGGAATGGGTACCAAGAGACCCAGTACTTC

d_call: .
v_call: TRBV7-9
clone_size: .
j_call: TRBJ2-3
cdr3_aa: CASSLVWGRADTQYF
cdr3_nt: TGTGCCAGCAGCTTAGTCTGGGGGCGGGCAGATACGCAGTATTTT

d_call: .
v_call: TRBV7-9
clone_size: many
j_call: TRBJ1-1
cdr3_aa: CASSSANWENTEAFF
cdr3_nt: TGTGCCAGCAGCTCAGCCAACTGGGAGAACACTGAAGCTTTCTTT

d_call: .
v_call: TRBV4-1
clone_size: .
j_call: TRBJ1-3
cdr3_aa: CASSPLMGSGNTIYF
cdr3_nt: TGCGCCAGCAGCCCGCTAATGGGCTCTGGAAACACCATATATTTT

d_call: .
v_call: TRBV19
clone_size: few
j_call: TRBJ1-4
cdr3_aa: CASSREGSTNEKLFF
cdr3_nt: TGTGCCAGTAGTAGAGAGGGCTCGACTAATGAAAAACTGTTTTTT

d_call: .
v_call: TRBV28
clone_size: many
j_call: TRBJ1-2
cdr3_aa: CASSMPGNPYGYTF
cdr3_nt: TGTGCCAGCAGCATGCCGGGGAACCCCTATGGCTACACCTTC